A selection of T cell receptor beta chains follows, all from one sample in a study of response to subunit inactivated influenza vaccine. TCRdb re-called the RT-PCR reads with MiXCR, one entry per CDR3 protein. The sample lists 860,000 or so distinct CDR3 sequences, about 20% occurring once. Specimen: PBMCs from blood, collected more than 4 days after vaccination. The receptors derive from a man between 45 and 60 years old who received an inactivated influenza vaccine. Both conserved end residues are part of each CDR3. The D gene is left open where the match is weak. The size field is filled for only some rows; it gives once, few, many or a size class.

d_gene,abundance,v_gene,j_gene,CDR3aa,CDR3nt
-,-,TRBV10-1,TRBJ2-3,CASSELGGRRADTQYF,TGCGCCAGCAGTGAACTTGGGGGCCGAAGGGCAGATACGCAGTATTTT
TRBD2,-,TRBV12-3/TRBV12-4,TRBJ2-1,CASSPLRGGQGEQFF,TGTGCCAGCAGTCCCTTGCGGGGGGGCCAGGGTGAGCAGTTCTTC
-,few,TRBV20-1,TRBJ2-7,CSARGGQGPYEQYF,TGCAGTGCTAGAGGAGGCCAGGGACCCTACGAGCAGTACTTC
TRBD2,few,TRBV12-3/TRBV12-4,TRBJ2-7,CASGTSGGAVEQYF,TGTGCCAGCGGTACTAGCGGGGGGGCCGTCGAGCAGTACTTC
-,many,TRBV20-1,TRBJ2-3,CSASLAGDTQYF,TGCAGTGCCAGTCTTGCAGGGGATACGCAGTATTTT
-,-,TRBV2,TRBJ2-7,CASSEISEQYF,TGTGCCAGCAGTGAAATCTCCGAGCAGTACTTC
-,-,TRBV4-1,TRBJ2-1,CASSPRAPERLNNEQFF,TGCGCCAGCAGCCCTAGGGCACCCGAGCGACTTAACAATGAGCAGTTCTTC
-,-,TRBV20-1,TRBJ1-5,CSARSSDGGRSNQPQHF,TGCAGTGCTAGAAGCTCGGACGGGGGAAGGAGCAATCAGCCCCAGCATTTT
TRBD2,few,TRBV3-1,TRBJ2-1,CASSQDPLAAYNEQFF,TGTGCCAGCAGCCAAGATCCCCTAGCGGCCTACAATGAGCAGTTCTTC
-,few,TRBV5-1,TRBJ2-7,CASSSMGTALGEQYF,TGCGCCAGCAGCTCGATGGGGACGGCGCTGGGAGAGCAGTACTTC
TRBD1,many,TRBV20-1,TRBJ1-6,CSASLLDRGSSPLHF,TGCAGTGCTAGTTTGTTGGACAGGGGATCATCACCCCTCCACTTT
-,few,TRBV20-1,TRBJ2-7,CSARDDRREYF,TGCAGTGCTAGAGATGACAGAAGAGAGTACTTC
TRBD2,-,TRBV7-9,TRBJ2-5,CASSRAGSQETQYF,TGTGCCAGCAGCCGAGCGGGGTCTCAAGAGACCCAGTACTTC
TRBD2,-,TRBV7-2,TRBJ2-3,CASSLKAGGSTDTQYF,TGTGCCAGCAGCTTAAAAGCGGGGGGGAGCACAGATACGCAGTATTTT
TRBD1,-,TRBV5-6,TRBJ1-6,CASSLYPGTGGVDNSPLHF,TGTGCCAGCAGCTTGTACCCCGGGACAGGGGGGGTCGATAATTCACCCCTCCACTTT
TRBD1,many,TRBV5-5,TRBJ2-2,CASSWGQTNTGELFF,TGTGCCAGCAGCTGGGGACAGACGAACACCGGGGAGCTGTTTTTT
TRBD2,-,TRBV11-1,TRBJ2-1,CASSFSLLAGGPFVNEQFF,TGTGCCAGCAGCTTCTCCTTACTAGCGGGGGGTCCCTTCGTGAATGAGCAGTTCTTC
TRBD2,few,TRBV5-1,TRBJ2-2,CASSQGLPSNTGELFF,TGCGCCAGCAGCCAGGGACTACCCTCGAACACCGGGGAGCTGTTTTTT
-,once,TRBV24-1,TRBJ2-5,CATSGRGETQYF,TGTGCCACCAGTGGTCGGGGCGAGACCCAGTACTTC
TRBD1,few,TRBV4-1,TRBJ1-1,CASQYLPGQGYTEAFF,TGCGCCAGCCAATACCTACCGGGACAGGGGTACACTGAAGCTTTCTTT
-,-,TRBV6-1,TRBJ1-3,CASSPPQSSGNTIYF,TGTGCCAGCAGTCCCCCCCAGAGCTCTGGAAACACCATATATTTT
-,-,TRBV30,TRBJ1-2,CAWSVVGGSDTYGYTF,TGTGCCTGGAGTGTAGTGGGAGGATCAGATACCTATGGCTACACCTTC
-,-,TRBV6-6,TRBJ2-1,CASSYSDSNEQFF,TGTGCCAGCAGTTACTCGGACAGCAATGAGCAGTTCTTC
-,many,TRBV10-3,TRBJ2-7,CAIGGPPFYEQYF,TGTGCCATCGGGGGACCTCCTTTCTACGAGCAGTACTTC
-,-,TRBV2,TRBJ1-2,CARGKGDEGLGYTF,TGTGCCAGAGGGAAGGGGGACGAAGGTCTTGGCTACACCTTC
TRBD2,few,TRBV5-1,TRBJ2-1,CASRQQAGGPHNEQFF,TGCGCCAGCAGGCAACAGGCGGGAGGGCCACACAATGAGCAGTTCTTC
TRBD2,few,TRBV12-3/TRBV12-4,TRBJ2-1,CASSWRVAGGYNEQFF,TGTGCCAGCAGCTGGCGGGTCGCGGGAGGGTACAATGAGCAGTTCTTC
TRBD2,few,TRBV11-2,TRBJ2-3,CASSLVSHLTSGGAGDTQYF,TGTGCCAGCAGCTTAGTATCCCACCTGACTAGCGGGGGGGCGGGAGATACGCAGTATTTT